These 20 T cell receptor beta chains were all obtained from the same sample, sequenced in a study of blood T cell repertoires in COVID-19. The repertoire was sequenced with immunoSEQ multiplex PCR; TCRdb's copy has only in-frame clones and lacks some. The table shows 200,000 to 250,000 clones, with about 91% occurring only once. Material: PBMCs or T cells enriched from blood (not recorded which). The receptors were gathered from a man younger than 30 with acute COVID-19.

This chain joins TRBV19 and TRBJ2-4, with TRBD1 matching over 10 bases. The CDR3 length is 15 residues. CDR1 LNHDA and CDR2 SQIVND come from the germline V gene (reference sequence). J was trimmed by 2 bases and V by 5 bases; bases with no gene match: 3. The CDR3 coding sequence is TGTGCCAGTAGTCGACAGGGGGCTTCCAAAAACATTCAGTACTTC. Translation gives CASSRQGASKNIQYF.

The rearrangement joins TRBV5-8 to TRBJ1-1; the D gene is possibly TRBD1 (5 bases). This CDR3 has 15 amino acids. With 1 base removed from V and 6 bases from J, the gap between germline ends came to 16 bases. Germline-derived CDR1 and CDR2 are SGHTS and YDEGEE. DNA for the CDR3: TGTGCCAGCAGCTTGCCGTCCACCAGGGAGGCTGAAGCTTTCTTT. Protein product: CASSLPSTREAEAFF.

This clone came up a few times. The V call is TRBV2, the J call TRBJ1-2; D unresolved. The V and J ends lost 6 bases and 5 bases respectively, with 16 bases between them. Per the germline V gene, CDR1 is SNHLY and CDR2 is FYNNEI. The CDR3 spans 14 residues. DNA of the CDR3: TGTGCCAGCAGAACAGACCGCAGACCTTATGGCTACACCTTC. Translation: CASRTDRRPYGYTF.

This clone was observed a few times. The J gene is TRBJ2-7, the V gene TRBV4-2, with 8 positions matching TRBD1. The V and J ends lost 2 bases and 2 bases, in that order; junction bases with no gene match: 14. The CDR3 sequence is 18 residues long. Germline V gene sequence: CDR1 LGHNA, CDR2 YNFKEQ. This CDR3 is CASSQPIFRDRSTYEQYF. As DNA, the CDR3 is TGTGCCAGCAGCCAACCTATCTTCCGGGACAGGTCGACCTACGAGCAGTACTTC.

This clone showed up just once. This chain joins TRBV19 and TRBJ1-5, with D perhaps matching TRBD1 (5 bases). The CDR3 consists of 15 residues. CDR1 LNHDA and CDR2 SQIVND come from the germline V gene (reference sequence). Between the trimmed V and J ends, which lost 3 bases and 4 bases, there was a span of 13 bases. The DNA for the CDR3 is TGTGCCAGTAGTATGGGGGGAAACTCTAATCAGCCCCAGCATTTT. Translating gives CASSMGGNSNQPQHF.

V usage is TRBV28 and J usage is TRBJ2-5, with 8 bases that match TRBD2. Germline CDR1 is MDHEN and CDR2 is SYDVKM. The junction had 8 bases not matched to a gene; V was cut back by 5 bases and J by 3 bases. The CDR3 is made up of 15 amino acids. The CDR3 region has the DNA TGTGCCAGCAGTGAGTCTAGCGGGTGGGAAGAGACCCAGTACTTC. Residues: CASSESSGWEETQYF.

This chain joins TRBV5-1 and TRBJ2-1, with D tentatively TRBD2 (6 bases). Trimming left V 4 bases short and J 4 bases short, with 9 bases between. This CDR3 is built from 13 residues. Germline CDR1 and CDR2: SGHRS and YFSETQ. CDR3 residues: CASSPGLYNEQFF. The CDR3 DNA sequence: TGCGCCAGCAGCCCGGGACTTTACAATGAGCAGTTCTTC.

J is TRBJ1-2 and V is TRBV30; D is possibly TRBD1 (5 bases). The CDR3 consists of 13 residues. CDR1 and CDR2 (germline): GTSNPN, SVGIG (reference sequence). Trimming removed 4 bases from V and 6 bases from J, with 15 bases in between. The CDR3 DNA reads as TGTGCCTGGACCGGGACTCTCGGCCATGGCTACACCTTC. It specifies CAWTGTLGHGYTF.

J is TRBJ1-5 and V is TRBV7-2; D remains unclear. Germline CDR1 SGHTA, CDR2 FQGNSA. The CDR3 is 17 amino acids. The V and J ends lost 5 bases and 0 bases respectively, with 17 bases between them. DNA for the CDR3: TGTGCCAGCAGCAGGGAGATAGGCGGAAATAGCAATCAGCCCCAGCATTTT. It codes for CASSREIGGNSNQPQHF.

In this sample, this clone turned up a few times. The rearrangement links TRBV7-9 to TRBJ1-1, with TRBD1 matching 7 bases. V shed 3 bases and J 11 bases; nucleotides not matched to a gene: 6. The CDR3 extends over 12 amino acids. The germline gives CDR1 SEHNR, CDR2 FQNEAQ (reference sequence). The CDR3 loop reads CASSLSLDRAFF. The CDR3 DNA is TGTGCCAGCAGCTTGTCGTTGGACAGGGCTTTCTTT.

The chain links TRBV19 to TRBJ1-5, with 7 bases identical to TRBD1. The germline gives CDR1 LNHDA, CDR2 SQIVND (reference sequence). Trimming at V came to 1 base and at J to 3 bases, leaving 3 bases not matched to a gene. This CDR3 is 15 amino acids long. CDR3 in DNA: TGTGCCAGTAGTATAGGACAGGGCCACAATCAGCCCCAGCATTTT. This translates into CASSIGQGHNQPQHF.

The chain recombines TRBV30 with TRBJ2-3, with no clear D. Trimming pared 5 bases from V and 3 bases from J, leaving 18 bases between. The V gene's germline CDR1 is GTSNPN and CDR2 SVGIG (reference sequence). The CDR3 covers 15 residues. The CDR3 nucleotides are TGTGCCTGGGCGGTTCGAAGACTCCCTACAGATACGCAGTATTTT. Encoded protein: CAWAVRRLPTDTQYF.

The CDR3 reads CASGGTGYGYTF. CDR3 DNA: TGTGCCAGCGGGGGGACCGGTTATGGCTACACCTTC. J is TRBJ1-2 and V is TRBV19; maybe TRBD1 (5 bases). Germline V gene sequence: CDR1 LNHDA, CDR2 SQIVND (reference sequence). The CDR3 length is 12 residues. Trimming took 9 bases from V and 5 from J, leaving 13 bases between them. The variable domain in full, with the rest retrieved from reference TRBV19 and TRBJ1-2, is DGGITQSPKYLFRKEGQNVTLSCEQNLNHDAMYWYRQDPGQGLRLIYYSQIVNDFQKGDIAEGYSVSREKKESFPLTVTSAQKNPTAFYLCASGGTGYGYTFGSGTRLTVV.

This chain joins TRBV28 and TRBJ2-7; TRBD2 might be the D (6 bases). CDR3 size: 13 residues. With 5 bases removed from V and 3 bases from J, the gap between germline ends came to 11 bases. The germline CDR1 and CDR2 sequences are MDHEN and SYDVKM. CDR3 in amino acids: CASSPGDGYEQYF. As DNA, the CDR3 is TGTGCCAGCAGTCCGGGGGACGGCTACGAGCAGTACTTC. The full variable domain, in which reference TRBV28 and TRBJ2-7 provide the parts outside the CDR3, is DVKVTQSSRYLVKRTGEKVFLECVQDMDHENMFWYRQDPGLGLRLIYFSYDVKMKEKGDIPEGYSVSREKKERFSLILESASTNQTSMYLCASSPGDGYEQYFGPGTRLTVT.

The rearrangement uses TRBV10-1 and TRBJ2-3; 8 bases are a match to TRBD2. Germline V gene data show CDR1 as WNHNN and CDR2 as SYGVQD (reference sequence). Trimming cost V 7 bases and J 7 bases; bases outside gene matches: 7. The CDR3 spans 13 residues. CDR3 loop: CASTDSSGYTQYF. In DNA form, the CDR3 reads TGCGCCAGCACCGATTCTAGCGGGTATACGCAGTATTTT.

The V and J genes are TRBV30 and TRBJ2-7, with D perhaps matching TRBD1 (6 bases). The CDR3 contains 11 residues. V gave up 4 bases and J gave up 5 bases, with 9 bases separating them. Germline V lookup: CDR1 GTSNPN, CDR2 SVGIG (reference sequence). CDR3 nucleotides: TGTGCCTGGAACAGGGTCCACGAGCAGTACTTC. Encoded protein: CAWNRVHEQYF.

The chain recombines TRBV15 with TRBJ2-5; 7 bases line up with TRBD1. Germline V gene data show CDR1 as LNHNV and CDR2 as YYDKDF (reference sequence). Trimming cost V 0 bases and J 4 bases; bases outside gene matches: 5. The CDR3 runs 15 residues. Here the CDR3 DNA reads TGTGCCACCAGCAGAGACACAGGGGCTGGAGAGACCCAGTACTTC. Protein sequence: CATSRDTGAGETQYF.

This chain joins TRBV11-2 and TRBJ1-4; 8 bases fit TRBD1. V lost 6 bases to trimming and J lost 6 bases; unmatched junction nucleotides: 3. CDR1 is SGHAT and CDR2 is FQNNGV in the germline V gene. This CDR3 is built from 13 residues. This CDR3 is CASRGTGDEKLFF. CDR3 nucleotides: TGTGCCAGCAGAGGGACAGGCGATGAAAAACTGTTTTTT.

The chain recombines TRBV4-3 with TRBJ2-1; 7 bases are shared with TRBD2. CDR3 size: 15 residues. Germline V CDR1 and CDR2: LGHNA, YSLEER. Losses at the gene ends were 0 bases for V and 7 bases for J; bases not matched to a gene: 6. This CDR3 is CASSQDQASGNEQFF. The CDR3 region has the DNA TGCGCCAGCAGCCAAGATCAGGCTAGCGGTAATGAGCAGTTCTTC.

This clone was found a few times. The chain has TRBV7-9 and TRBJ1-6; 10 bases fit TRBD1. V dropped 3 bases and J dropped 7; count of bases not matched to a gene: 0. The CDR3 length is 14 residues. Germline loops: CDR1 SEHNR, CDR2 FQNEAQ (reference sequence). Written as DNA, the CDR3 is TGTGCCAGCAGCTTGGACAGGGGGAATTCACCCCTCCACTTT. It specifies CASSLDRGNSPLHF.